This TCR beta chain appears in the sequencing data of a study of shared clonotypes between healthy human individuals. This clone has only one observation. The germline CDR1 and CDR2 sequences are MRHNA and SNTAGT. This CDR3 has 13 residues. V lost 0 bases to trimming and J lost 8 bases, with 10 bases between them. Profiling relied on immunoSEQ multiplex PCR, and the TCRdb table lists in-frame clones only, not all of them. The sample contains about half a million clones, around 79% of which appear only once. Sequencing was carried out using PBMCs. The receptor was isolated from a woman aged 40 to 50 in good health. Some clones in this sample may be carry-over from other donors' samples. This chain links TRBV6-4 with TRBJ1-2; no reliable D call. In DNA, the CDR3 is TGTGCCAGCAGTGACTCCGCCCTGGGCGGCTACACCTTC. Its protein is CASSDSALGGYTF.